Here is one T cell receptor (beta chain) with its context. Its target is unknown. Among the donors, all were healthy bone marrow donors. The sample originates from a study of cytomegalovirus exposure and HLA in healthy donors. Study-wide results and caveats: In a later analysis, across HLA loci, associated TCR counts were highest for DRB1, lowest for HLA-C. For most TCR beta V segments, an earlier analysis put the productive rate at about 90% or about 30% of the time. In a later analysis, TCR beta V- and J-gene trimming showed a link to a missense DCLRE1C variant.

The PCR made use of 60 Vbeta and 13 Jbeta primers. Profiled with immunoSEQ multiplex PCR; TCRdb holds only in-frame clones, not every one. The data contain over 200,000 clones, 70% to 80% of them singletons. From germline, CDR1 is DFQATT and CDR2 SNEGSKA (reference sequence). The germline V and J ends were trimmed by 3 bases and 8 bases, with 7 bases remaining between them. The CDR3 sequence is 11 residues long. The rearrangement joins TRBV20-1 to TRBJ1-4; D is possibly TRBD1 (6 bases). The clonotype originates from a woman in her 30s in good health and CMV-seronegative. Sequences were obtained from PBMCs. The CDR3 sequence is CSARDSEKLFF. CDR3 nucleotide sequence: TGCAGTGCTAGGGACAGCGAAAAACTGTTTTTT.